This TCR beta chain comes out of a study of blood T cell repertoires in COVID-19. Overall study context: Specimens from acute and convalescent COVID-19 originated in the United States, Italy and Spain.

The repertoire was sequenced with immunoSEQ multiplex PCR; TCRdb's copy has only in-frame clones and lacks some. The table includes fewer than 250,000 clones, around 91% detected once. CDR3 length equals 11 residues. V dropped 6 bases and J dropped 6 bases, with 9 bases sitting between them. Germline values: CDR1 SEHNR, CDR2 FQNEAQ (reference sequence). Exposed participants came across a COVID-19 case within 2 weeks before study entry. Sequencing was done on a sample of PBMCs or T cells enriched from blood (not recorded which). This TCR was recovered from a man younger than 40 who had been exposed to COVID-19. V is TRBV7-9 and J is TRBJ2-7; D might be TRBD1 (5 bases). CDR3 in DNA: TGTGCCAGCAGTCCTCAGGGCGAGCAGTACTTC. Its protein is CASSPQGEQYF.